The TCR beta chain under discussion was sequenced for a study of sequential checkpoint blockade in melanoma. Study at large: Patients were randomized 1:1 to nivolumab-then-ipilimumab or ipilimumab-then-nivolumab first-line. Both treatment sequences were followed by maintenance nivolumab.

This table comes from immunoSEQ multiplex PCR, and its TCRdb copy is limited to in-frame clones, with some not included. The sample gives several thousand clones, 70% to 80% of which show up once; approximately 25% is in the top ten. Documented treatment: randomized to nivolumab then ipilimumab (arm A) or the reverse (arm B). No patient had prior DNA-damaging chemotherapy. Sorted cells were live CD3+CD8+, lacking CD19 and CD56, from PBMCs. This clone qualifies as medium-sized. CDR1 and CDR2 from the germline V gene are ENHRY and SYGVKD. This CDR3 contains 13 residues. V was trimmed by 6 bases and J by 6 bases, leaving 12 bases between them.

The receptor was derived from a human donor with melanoma. This chain connects TRBV10-3 to TRBJ1-5, with D maybe TRBD1 (6 bases). The specimen was CD8+ T cells sorted from blood (inferred from file names), collected from a patient given nivolumab and ipilimumab in sequence. The DNA for the CDR3 is TGTGCCATCAGCGAGCAGGGGACTCAGCCCCAGCATTTT. Translating it yields CAISEQGTQPQHF.